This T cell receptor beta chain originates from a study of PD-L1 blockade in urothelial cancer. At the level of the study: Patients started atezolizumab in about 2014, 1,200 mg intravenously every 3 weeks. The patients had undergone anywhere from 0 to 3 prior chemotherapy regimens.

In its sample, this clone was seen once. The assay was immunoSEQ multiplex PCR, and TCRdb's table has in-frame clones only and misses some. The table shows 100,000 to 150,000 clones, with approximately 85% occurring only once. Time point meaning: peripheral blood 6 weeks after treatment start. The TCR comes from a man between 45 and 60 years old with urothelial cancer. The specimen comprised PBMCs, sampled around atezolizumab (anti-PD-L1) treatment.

CDR3 sequence reads: CASSHGTGTAQPQHF. The CDR3 DNA reads as TGTGCCAGCAGCCATGGGACAGGTACGGCTCAGCCCCAGCATTTT. The genes are TRBV16 and TRBJ1-5, with 8 bases that match TRBD1. J gave up 6 bases and V 3 bases, and 7 bases lay outside the gene matches. CDR1 and CDR2 (germline): KGHSY, FQNENV. This CDR3 region has 15 residues.